This T cell receptor (beta chain) was retrieved from a study of blood T cell repertoires in COVID-19. Study details: The analysed material was cDNA or gDNA that came from T cells, B-cell-depleted T cells, or PBMCs.

Data came from immunoSEQ multiplex PCR; TCRdb stores just in-frame clones and leaves some out. The data show approximately 150,000 clones, 83% seen once. The CDR3 sequence is 14 residues long. Looked up from germline, CDR1 is KGHDR and CDR2 is SFDVKD. J was trimmed by 4 bases and V by 6 bases; bases with no gene match: 5. The receptor's source is a woman aged 80 or over with acute or convalescent COVID-19. The chain has TRBV24-1 and TRBJ2-1, with 7 bases matching TRBD1. The sample comprised peripheral blood. The CDR3 DNA follows: TGTGCCACCAGTTCTACAGGGGATTACAATGAGCAGTTCTTC. This sequence encodes CATSSTGDYNEQFF.